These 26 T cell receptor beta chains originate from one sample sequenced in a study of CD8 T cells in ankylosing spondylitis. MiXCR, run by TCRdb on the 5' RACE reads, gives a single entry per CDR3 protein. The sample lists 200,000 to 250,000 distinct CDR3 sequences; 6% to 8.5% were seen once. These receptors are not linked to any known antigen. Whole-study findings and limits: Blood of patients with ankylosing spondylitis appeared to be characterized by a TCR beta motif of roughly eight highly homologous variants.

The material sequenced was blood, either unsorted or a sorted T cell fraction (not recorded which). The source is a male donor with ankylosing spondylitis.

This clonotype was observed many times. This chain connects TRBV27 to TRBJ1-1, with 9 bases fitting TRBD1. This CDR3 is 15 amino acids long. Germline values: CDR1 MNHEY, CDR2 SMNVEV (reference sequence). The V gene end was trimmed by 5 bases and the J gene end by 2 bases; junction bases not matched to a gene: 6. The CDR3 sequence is CASSLPTGGNTEAFF. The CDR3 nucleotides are TGTGCCAGCAGTCTCCCGACAGGGGGAAACACTGAAGCTTTCTTT.

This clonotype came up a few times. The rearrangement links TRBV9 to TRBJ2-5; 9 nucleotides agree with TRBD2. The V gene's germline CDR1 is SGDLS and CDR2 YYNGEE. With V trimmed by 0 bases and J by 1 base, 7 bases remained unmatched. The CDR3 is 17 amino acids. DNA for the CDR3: TGTGCCAGCAGCGTAGCCCAGACTAGCGGACTCCAAGAGACCCAGTACTTC. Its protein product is CASSVAQTSGLQETQYF.

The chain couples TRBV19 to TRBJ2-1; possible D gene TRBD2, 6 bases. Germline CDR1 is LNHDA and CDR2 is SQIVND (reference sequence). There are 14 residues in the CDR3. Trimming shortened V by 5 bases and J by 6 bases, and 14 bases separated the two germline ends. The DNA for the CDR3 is TGTGCCAGTAGTCCCTTGACTAGATCCAATGAGCAGTTCTTC. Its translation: CASSPLTRSNEQFF.

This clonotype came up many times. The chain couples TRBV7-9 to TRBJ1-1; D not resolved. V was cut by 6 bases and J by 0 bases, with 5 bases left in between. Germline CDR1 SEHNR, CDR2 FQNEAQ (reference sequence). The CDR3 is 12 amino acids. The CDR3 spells CASRRMNTEAFF. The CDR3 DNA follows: TGTGCCAGCAGGAGGATGAACACTGAAGCTTTCTTT.

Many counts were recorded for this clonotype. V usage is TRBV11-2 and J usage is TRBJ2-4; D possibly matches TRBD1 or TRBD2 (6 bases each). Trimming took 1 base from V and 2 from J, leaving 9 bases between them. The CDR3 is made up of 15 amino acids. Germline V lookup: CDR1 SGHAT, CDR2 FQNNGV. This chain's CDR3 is CASSLVRGPKNIQYF. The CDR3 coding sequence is TGTGCCAGCAGCTTAGTTCGGGGGCCCAAAAACATTCAGTACTTC.

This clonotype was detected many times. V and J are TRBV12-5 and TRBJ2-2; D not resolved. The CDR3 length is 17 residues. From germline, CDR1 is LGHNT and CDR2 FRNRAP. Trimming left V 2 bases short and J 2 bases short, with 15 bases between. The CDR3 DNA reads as TGTGCTAGTGGTTTGTCGCAGGCTCGCTTAAACACCGGGGAGCTGTTTTTT. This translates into CASGLSQARLNTGELFF.

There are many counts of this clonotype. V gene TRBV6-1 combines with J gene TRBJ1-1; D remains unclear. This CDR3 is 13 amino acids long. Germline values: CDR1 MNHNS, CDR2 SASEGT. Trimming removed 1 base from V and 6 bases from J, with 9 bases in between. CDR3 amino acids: CASSEGWGPEAFF. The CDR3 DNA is TGTGCCAGCAGTGAAGGGTGGGGTCCTGAAGCTTTCTTT.

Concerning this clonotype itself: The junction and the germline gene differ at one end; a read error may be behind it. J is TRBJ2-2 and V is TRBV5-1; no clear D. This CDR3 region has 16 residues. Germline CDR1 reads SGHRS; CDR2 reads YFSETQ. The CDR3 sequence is CASSPMVWPNAGELFF. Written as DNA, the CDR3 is TGCGCCAGCAGCCCTATGGTGTGGCCGAACGCCGGGGAGCTGTTTTTT.

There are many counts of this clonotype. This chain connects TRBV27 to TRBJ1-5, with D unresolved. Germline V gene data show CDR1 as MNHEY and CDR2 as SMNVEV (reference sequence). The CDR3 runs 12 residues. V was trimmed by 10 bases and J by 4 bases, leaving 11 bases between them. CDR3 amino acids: CATSDGNQPQHF. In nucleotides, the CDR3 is TGTGCCACCTCGGACGGAAATCAGCCCCAGCATTTT.

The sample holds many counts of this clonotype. CDR3 sequence: CSAREWGETQYF. For the CDR3, the DNA is TGCAGTGCTAGAGAATGGGGAGAGACCCAGTACTTC. The genes are TRBV20-1 and TRBJ2-5; D call uncertain. V shed 0 bases and J shed 4 bases, with 6 bases lying between them. This CDR3 is 12 amino acids long. The germline CDR1 and CDR2 sequences are DFQATT and SNEGSKA (reference sequence).

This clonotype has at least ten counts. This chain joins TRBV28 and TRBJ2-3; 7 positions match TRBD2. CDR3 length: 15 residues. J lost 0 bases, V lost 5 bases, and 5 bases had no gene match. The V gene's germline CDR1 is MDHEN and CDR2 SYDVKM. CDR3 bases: TGTGCCAGCAGTGATCTAGCGGAGAGCACAGATACGCAGTATTTT. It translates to CASSDLAESTDTQYF. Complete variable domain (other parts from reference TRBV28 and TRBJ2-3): DVKVTQSSRYLVKRTGEKVFLECVQDMDHENMFWYRQDPGLGLRLIYFSYDVKMKEKGDIPEGYSVSREKKERFSLILESASTNQTSMYLCASSDLAESTDTQYFGPGTRLTVL.

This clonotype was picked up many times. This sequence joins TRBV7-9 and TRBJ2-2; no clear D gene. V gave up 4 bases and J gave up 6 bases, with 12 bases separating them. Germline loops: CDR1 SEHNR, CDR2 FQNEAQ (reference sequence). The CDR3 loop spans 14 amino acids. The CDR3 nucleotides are TGTGCCAGCAGCTCCCGTCAGGTGGCCGGGGAGCTGTTTTTT. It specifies CASSSRQVAGELFF.

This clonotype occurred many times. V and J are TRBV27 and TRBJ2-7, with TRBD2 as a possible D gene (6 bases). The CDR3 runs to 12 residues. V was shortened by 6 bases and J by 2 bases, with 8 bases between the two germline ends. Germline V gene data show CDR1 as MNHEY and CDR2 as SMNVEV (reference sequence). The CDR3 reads CASRPSAYEQYF. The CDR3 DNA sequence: TGTGCCAGCAGACCTAGCGCCTACGAGCAGTACTTC.

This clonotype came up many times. The CDR3 DNA is TGTGCCAGCAGCGTAACGGGGGAATCCTCCTACGAGCAGTACTTC. Translated: CASSVTGESSYEQYF. The V call is TRBV6-1, the J call TRBJ2-7, with TRBD2 as a possible D gene (6 bases). The V gene lost 6 bases and the J gene lost 0 bases, with 15 bases spanning the gap. Germline CDR1 is MNHNS and CDR2 is SASEGT. The CDR3 spans 15 residues.

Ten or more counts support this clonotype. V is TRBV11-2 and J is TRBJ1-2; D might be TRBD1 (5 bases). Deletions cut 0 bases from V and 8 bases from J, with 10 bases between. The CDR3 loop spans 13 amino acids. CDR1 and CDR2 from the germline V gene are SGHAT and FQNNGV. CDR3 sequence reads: CASSLDGGGGYTF. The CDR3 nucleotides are TGTGCCAGCAGCTTAGATGGGGGAGGGGGCTACACCTTC.

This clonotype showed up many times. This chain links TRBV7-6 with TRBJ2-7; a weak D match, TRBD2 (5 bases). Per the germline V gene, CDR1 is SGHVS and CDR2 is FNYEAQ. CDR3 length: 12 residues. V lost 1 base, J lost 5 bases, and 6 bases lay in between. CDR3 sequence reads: CASSLGENEQYF. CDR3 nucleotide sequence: TGTGCCAGCAGCTTAGGGGAGAACGAGCAGTACTTC.

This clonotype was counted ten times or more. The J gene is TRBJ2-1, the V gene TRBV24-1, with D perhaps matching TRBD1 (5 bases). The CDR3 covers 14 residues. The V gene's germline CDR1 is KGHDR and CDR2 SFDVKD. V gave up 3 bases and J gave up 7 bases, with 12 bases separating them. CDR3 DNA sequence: TGTGCCACCAGTGATAACCTTAGGGGTAATGAGCAGTTCTTC. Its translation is CATSDNLRGNEQFF.

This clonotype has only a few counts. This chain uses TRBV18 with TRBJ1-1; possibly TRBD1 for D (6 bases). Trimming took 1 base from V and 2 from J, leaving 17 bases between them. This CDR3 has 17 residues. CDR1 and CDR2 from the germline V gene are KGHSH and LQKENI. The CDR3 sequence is CASSPRNRGHQNTEAFF. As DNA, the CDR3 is TGTGCCAGCTCACCACGCAATAGGGGACACCAAAACACTGAAGCTTTCTTT.

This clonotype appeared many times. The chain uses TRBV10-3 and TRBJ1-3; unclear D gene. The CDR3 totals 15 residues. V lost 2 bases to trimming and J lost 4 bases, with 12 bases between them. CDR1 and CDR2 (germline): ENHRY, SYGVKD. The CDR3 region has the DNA TGTGCCATCAGTGAGATGAGGTCCCTCGGAAACACCATATATTTT. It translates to CAISEMRSLGNTIYF.

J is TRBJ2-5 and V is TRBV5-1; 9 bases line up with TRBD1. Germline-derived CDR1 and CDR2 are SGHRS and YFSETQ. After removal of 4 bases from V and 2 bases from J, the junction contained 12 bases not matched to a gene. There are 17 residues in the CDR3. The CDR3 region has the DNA TGCGCCAGCAGCCGAGGGGAAACCGGGACAGGGCAAGAGACCCAGTACTTC. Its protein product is CASSRGETGTGQETQYF.

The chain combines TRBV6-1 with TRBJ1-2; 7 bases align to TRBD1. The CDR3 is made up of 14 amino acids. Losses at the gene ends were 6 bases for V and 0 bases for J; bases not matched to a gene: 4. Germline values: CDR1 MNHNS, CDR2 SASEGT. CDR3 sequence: CASRGGTANYGYTF. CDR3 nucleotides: TGTGCCAGCAGAGGCGGGACAGCTAACTATGGCTACACCTTC.

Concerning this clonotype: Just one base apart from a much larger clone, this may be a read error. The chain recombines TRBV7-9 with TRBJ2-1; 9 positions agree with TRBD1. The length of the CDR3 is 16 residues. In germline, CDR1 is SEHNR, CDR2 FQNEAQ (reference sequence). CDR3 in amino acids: CARSFTGGANYNEQFF. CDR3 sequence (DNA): TGTGCCAGAAGCTTTACAGGGGGCGCAAATTACAATGAGCAGTTCTTC.

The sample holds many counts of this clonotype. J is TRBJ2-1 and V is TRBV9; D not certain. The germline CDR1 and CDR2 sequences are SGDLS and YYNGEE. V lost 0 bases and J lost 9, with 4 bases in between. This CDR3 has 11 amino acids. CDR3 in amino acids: CASSVDGEQFF. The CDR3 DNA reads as TGTGCCAGCAGCGTAGACGGTGAGCAGTTCTTC.

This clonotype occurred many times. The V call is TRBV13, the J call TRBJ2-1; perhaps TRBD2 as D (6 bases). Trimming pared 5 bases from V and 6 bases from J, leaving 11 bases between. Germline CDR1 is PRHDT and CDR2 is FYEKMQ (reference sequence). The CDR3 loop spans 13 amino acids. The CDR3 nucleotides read TGTGCCAGCAGCGACGGGACTCCCAATGAGCAGTTCTTC. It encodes CASSDGTPNEQFF. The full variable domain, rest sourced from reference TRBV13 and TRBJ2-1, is AAGVIQSPRHLIKEKRETATLKCYPIPRHDTVYWYQQGPGQDPQFLISFYEKMQSDKGSIPDRFSAQQFSDYHSELNMSSLELGDSALYFCASSDGTPNEQFFGPGTRLTVL.

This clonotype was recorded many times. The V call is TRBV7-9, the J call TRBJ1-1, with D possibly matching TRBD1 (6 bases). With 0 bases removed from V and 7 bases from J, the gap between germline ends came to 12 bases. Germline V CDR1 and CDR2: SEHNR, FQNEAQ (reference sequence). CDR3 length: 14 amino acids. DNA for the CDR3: TGTGCCAGCAGCTTAGCGGGGGCAGTCTATGAAGCTTTCTTT. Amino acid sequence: CASSLAGAVYEAFF.

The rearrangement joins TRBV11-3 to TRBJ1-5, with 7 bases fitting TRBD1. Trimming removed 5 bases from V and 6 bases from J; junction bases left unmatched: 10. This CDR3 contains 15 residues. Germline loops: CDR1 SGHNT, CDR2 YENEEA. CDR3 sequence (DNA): TGTGCCAGCAGCCCTGACAGGGTTACTGGTCAGCCCCAGCATTTT. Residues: CASSPDRVTGQPQHF.